This T cell receptor beta chain was identified during a study of T and B cells in COVID-19 patients. Turning to the study itself: Peripheral blood came from COVID-19 patients with active infection or after recovery. The recovered patients had mostly mild to moderate COVID-19 with outpatient management. Of about 20 active-infection patients, about 13 were critically ill with mechanical ventilation or extracorporeal membrane oxygenation. Study observations and caveats: Early severe-case samples and blood from mildly ill patients during symptoms were in short supply.

This clonotype has only a few counts. What it binds is not known. TRB rearrangements were amplified by multiplex PCR with BIOMED2 TRB-A/B primers. TCRdb re-derived calls from the multiplex PCR reads in MiXCR, one entry per CDR3 protein. The data contain thousands of distinct CDR3 sequences, roughly 21% of them singletons. Germline trimming cut 2 bases from V and 6 bases from J; bases unmatched to any gene: 10. This CDR3 has 17 residues. Germline V gene sequence: CDR1 SEHNR, CDR2 FQNEAQ (reference sequence). From blood, about 250-550 ng of genomic DNA served as TRB template. The TCR sequence derives from a human donor who had recovered from COVID-19. Sequencing was performed on blood. J is TRBJ1-6 and V is TRBV7-9, with TRBD1 identical over 7 bases. The chain's CDR3 is CASSLQDRGGFNSPLHF. CDR3 sequence (DNA): TGTGCCAGCAGCTTACAGGATCGAGGGGGCTTTAATTCACCCCTCCACTTT.